This T cell receptor (beta chain) was sequenced in a study of human thymus T cells (dated by TCRdb to the early 2020s). Background on the whole study: The study characterized TCR alpha and beta repertoires from seven to nine infant thymus samples and a few related peripheral blood samples. Donor ages ranging from about 7 to 244 days were recorded, and a handful of male and two female infants were included in the cohort. Summary of the overall study and its limitations: On average, thymus samples yielded some 810,000 unique TCRB clonotypes, whereas blood samples yielded some 80,000. Both the thymic and the peripheral blood repertoires appeared to show biased V and J gene segment usage.

CDR1 and CDR2 (LNHDA, SQIVND) derive from the germline V gene (reference sequence). The CDR3 measures 15 amino acids from cysteine to phenylalanine. Only CDR3 DNA is held: 45 bases, read in frame from base 1. At the junction V is shortened by 5 bases and J by 6 bases, with 17 bases in between. Using the immunoSEQ multiplex PCR assay, the TCRB and TCRAD loci were amplified from a standardized quantity of quality-controlled genomic DNA. The amplicons covered the V(D)J region and were long enough to include the CDR3 and to identify the V and J genes. Amplicon sequencing was performed on an Illumina platform through the commercial immunoSEQ service. Processing in the source paper ran as follows. Corrections for primer bias and sequencing errors followed previously described methods, while TCRAD and TCRB definitions were based on the IMGT database. immunoSEQ Analyzer 3.0 and VDJTools were used for repertoire analysis, which covered basic statistics, V/J segment usage, diversity estimates, rarefaction and pairwise overlap. Diversity was estimated with Chao1, ChaoE, Efron-Thisted, Shannon and inverse Simpson indices, and also on datasets down-sampled to the smallest sample. Repertoire overlap used strict matching of CDR3 nucleotide sequence, V gene and J gene, with Jaccard-based multidimensional scaling clustering. In its TCRdb copy, this immuneACCESS table keeps in-frame sequences only and misses some clones. Where compared with another copy, unresolved V genes explain less than half of these, and the others have no known cause. D and trimming come from the DNA, and the V and J calls and clone size come from that table. The sample data list tens of thousands of clones, and over 85% of these were observed just once. Around 5.9% of the sample is held by the ten biggest clonotypes.

Of note for this clone: No cognate antigen has been identified for it. No quality values exist for individual bases; no much larger clone is one base distant.

Donors were immunologically healthy infants undergoing open corrective cardiac surgery for congenital heart defects in Finland. For four of the eight donors, a small roughly 0.5-1 mL aliquot of peripheral blood was collected during surgery. Genomic DNA from blood samples was extracted from all available leukocytes rather than from a fixed cell number. ACK lysis buffer was used to remove erythrocytes from the blood, and the remaining leukocytes were kept as pellets at -70 degrees C. A QIAsymphony instrument was used to extract genomic DNA from the frozen cell pellets. The chain was built from TRBV19 and TRBJ1-5, with the D gene not clear enough to name. What was sequenced was blood. The source is a boy younger than two with a congenital heart defect but otherwise immunologically healthy. The CDR3 reads CASSVVRATSQPQHF. The DNA sequence is given as TGTGCCAGTAGTGTCGTCCGGGCCACCAGTCAGCCCCAGCATTTT.